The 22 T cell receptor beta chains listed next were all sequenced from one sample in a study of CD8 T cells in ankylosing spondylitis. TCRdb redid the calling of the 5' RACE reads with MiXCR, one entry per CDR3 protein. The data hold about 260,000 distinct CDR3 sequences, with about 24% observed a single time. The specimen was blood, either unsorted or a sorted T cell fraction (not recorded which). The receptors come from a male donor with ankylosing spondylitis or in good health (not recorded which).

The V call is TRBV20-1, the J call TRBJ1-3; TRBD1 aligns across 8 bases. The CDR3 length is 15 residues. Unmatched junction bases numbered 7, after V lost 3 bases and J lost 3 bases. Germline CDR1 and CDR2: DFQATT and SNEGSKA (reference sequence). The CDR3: CSARGDRGDGNTIYF. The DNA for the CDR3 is TGCAGTGCTAGGGGTGACAGGGGTGATGGAAACACCATATATTTT.

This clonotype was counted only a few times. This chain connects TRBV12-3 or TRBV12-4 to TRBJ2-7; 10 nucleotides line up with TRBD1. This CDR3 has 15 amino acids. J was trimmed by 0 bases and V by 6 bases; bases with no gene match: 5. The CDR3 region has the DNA TGTGCCAGCAGCCAGACAGGGGGCAGCTCCTACGAGCAGTACTTC. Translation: CASSQTGGSSYEQYF.

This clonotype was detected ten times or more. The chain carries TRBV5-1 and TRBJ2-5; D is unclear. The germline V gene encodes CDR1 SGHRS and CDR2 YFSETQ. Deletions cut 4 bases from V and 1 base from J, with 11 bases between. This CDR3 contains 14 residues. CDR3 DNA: TGCGCCAGCAGCATTCGGCCTTTCCAAGAGACCCAGTACTTC. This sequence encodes CASSIRPFQETQYF.

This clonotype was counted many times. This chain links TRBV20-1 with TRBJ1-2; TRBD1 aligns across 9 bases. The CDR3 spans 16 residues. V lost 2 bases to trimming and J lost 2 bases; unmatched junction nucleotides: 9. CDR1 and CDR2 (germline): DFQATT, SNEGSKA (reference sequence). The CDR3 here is CSARRPRQGGNYGYTF. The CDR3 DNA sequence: TGCAGTGCTAGACGTCCGAGACAGGGGGGAAACTATGGCTACACCTTC.

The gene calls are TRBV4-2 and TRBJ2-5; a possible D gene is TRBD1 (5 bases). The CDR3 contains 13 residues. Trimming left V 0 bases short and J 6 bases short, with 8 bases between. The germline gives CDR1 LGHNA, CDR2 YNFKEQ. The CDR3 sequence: CASSQDLGQTQYF. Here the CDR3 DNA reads TGTGCCAGCAGCCAAGATCTGGGGCAGACCCAGTACTTC.

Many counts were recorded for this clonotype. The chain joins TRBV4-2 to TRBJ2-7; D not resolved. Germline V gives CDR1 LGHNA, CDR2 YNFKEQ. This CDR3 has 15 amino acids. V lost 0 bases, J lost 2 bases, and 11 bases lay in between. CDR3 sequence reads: CASSQDLSFPYEQYF. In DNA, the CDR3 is TGTGCCAGCAGCCAAGATTTATCATTCCCCTACGAGCAGTACTTC.

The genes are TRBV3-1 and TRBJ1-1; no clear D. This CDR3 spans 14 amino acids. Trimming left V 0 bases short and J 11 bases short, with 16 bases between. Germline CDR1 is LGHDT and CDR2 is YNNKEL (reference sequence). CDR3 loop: CASSQEGWTREAFF. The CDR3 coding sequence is TGTGCCAGCAGCCAAGAGGGGTGGACGCGGGAGGCTTTCTTT.

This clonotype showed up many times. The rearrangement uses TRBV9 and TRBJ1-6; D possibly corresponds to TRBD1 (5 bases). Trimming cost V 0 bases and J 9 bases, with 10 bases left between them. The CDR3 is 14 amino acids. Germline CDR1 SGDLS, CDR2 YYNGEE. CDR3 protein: CASSVGAGGSPLHF. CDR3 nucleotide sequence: TGTGCCAGCAGCGTAGGGGCTGGGGGTTCACCCCTCCACTTT.

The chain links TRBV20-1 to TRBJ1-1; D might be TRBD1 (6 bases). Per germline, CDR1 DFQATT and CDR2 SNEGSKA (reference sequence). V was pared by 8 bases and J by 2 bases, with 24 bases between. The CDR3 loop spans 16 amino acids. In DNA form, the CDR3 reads TGCAGTCCCCTCACGTCCACAGGGACCCATAACACTGAAGCTTTCTTT. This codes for CSPLTSTGTHNTEAFF.

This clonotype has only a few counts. The CDR3 DNA sequence: TGTGCCAGCAGTCGGACCCTACCCGGACAGGGGATGCAGCCCCAGCATTTT. As protein: CASSRTLPGQGMQPQHF. The chain combines TRBV12-3 or TRBV12-4 with TRBJ1-5; 9 nucleotides align to TRBD1. Germline trimming cut 5 bases from V and 7 bases from J; bases unmatched to any gene: 15. This CDR3 spans 17 amino acids.

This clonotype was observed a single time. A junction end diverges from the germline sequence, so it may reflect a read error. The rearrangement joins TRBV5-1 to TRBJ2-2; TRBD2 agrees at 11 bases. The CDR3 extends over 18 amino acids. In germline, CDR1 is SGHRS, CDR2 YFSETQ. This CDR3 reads CASSLPTSGDPNTGELFF. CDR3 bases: TGCGCCAGCAGCTTACCGACTAGCGGGGATCCGAACACCGGGGAGTTGTTTTTT.

CDR3 protein: CASTKLAENYEQYF. The CDR3 nucleotides are TGTGCCAGCACCAAACTAGCGGAGAACTACGAGCAGTACTTC. The chain combines TRBV12-3 or TRBV12-4 with TRBJ2-7, with 8 bases matching TRBD2. CDR3 length: 14 amino acids. V shed 7 bases, J shed 3 bases, and the junction held 8 bases outside the gene matches.

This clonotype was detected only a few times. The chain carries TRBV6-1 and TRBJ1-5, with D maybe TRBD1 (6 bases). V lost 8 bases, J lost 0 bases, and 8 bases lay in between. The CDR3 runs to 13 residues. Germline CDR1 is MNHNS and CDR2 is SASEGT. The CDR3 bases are TGTGCCAGCGGACAGCATAGCAATCAGCCCCAGCATTTT. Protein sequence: CASGQHSNQPQHF.

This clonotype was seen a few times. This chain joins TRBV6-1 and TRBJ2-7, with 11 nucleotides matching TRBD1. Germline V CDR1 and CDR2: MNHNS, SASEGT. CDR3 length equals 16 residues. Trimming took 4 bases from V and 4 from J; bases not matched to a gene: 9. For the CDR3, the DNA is TGTGCCAGCAGTGGACCGGGACAGGGGGTATCGTACGAGCAGTACTTC. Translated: CASSGPGQGVSYEQYF.

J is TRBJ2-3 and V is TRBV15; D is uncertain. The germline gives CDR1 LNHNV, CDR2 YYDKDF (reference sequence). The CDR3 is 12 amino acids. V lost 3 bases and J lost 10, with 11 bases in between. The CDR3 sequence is CATSRPERPQYF. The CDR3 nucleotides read TGTGCCACCAGCAGGCCAGAAAGGCCGCAGTATTTT.

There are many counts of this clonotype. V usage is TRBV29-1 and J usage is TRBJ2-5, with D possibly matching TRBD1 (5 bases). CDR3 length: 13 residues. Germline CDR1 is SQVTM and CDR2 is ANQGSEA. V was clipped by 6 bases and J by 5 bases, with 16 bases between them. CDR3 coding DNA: TGCAGCGTAGACGCTGCTGGGGCGGAGACCCAGTACTTC. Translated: CSVDAAGAETQYF.

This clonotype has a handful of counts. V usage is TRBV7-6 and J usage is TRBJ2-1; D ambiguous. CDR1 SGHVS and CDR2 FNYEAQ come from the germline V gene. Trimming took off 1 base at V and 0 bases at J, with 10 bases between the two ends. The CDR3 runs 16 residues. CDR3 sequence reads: CASSLERAHSYNEQFF. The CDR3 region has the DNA TGTGCCAGCAGCTTAGAAAGGGCCCACTCCTACAATGAGCAGTTCTTC. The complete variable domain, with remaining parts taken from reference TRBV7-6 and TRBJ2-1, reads GAGVSQSPRYKVTKRGQDVALRCDPISGHVSLYWYRQALGQGPEFLTYFNYEAQQDKSGLPNDRFSAERPEGSISTLTIQRTEQRDSAMYRCASSLERAHSYNEQFFGPGTRLTVL.

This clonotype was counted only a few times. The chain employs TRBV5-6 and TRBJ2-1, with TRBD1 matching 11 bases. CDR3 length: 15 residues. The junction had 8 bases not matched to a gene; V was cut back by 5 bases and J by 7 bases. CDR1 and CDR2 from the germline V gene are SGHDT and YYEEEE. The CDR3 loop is CASRDGQGAGNEQFF. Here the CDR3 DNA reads TGTGCCAGCAGGGACGGACAGGGGGCTGGTAATGAGCAGTTCTTC.

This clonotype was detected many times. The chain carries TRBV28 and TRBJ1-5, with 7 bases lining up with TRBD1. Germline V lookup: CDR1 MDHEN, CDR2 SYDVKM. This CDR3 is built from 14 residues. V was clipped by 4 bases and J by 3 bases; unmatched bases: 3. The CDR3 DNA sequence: TGTGCCAGCAGTTCAGGGGGGGCCAATCAGCCCCAGCATTTT. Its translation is CASSSGGANQPQHF.

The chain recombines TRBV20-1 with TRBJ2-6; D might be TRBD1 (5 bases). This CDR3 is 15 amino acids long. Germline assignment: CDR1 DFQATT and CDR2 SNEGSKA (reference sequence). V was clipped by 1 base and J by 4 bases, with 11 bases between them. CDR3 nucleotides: TGCAGTGCTAGAGCCCCAGGGTCAGGGGCCAACGTCCTGACTTTC. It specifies CSARAPGSGANVLTF.

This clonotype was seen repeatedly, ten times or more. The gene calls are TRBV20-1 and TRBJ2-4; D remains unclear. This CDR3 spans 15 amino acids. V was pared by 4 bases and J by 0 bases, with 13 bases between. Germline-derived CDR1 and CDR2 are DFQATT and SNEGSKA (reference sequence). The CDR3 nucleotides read TGCAGTGCTATCGGCCCTGGCCTAGCCAAAAACATTCAGTACTTC. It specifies CSAIGPGLAKNIQYF.

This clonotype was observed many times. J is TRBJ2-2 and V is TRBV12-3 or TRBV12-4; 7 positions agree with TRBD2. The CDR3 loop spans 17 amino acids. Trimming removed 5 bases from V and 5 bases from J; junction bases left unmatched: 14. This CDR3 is CASSPGRTRFGTGELFF. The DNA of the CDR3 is TGTGCCAGCAGTCCGGGACGGACTAGATTTGGGACCGGGGAGCTGTTTTTT.